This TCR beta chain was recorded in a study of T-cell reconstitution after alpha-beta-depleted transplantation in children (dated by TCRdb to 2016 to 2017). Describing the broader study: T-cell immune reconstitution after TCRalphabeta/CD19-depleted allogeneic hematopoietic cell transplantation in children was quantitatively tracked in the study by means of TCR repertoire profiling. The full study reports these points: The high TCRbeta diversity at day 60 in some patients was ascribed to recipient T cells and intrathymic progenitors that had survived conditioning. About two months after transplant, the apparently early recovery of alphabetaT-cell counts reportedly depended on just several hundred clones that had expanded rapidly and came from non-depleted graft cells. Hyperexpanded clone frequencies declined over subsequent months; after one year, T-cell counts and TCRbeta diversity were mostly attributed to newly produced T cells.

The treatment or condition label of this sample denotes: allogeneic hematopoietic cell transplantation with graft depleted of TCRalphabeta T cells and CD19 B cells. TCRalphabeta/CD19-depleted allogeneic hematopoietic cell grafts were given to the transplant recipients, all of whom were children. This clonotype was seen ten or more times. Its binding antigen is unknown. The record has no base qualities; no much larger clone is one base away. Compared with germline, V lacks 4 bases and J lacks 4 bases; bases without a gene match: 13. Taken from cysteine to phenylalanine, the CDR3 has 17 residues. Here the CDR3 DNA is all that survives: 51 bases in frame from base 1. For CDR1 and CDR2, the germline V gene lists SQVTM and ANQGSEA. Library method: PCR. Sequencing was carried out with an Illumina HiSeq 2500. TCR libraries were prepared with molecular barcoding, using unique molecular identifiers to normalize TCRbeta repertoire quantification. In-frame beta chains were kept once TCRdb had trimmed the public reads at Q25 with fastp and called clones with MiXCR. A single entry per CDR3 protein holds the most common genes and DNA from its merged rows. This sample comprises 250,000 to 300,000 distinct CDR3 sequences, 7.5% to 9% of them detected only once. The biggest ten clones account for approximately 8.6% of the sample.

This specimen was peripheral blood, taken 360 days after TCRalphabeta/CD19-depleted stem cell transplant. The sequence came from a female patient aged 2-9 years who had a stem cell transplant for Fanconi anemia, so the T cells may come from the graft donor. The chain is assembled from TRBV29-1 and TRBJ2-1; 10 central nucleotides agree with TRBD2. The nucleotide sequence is TGCAGCGTTGGGGGACTTCCGGGACTAGCGTTTTACAATGAGCAGTTCTTC. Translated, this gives CSVGGLPGLAFYNEQFF.